This T cell receptor (beta chain) was observed in a study of early T cells in non-severe SARS-CoV-2 infection. TCRdb recomputed calls from the 5' RACE reads with MiXCR, one row per CDR3 protein. The sample has roughly 110,000 distinct CDR3 sequences; around 10% are singletons. The CDR3 contains 18 residues. CDR1 is SGHAT and CDR2 is FQNNGV in the germline V gene. With V trimmed by 2 bases and J by 3 bases, 8 bases remained unmatched. This clonotype was seen many times. The material sequenced was whole blood. The origin of this receptor is an adult who was a healthcare worker with PCR-confirmed SARS-CoV-2 infection or an uninfected control (not recorded which). The rearrangement uses TRBV11-2 and TRBJ2-2; TRBD2 aligns across 11 bases. The CDR3 DNA follows: TGTGCCAGCAGCTTAAGTGGGGGGACTAGCGGATACACCGGGGAGCTGTTTTTT. Translating it yields CASSLSGGTSGYTGELFF.